The table lists the clone carrying this TCR beta chain with a few counts. The data derive from a study of CD8 T cells in Susac syndrome. After removal of 4 bases from V and 7 bases from J, the junction contained 8 bases not matched to a gene. From germline, CDR1 is SGHDT and CDR2 YYEEEE. This CDR3 has 13 amino acids. Reverse transcription of roughly 0.5 to 1 ug RNA was carried out with random hexamers. A multiplex approach, immunoSEQ multiplex PCR, amplified TCR beta CDR3 across 54 Vbeta and 13 Jbeta. TCRdb passed the immunoSEQ multiplex PCR reads through MiXCR, listing each CDR3 protein once. This sample carries roughly 120,000 distinct CDR3 sequences, over 90% of them seen once, and the ten largest clones take approximately 0.31%. Blood CD8+ and CD4+ T cells underwent high-throughput TCR beta sequencing. Negative isolation yielded the CD8+ and CD4+ T cells, while FACS enriched the TEMRA cells.

This sequence joins TRBV5-6 and TRBJ2-7; the match to TRBD1 covers 7 bases. Sequenced input: CD8+ T cells from PBMCs. The TCR was taken from a human donor with multiple sclerosis. CDR3 in amino acids: CASSPGPTGEQYV. CDR3 nucleotides: TGTGCCAGCAGCCCGGGCCCGACAGGGGAGCAGTACGTC.